This TCR beta chain is from a study of EBV T-cell therapy then PD-1 blockade in nasopharyngeal carcinoma. Treatment specified: AdE1-LMPpoly-expanded autologous EBV-specific T-cell therapy followed by anti-PD-1 nivolumab. On this clone: Antigen unknown.

Repertoires were generated with immunoSEQ multiplex PCR, while TCRdb's copy carries only in-frame clones and drops some. Of about 19,000 clones in the sample, approximately 88% were seen once. Per germline, CDR1 SGDLS and CDR2 YYNGEE. The CDR3 contains 16 residues. The ends lost 4 bases at V and 6 bases at J; junction bases unmatched: 11. The receptor comes from a man aged 35-49 years with nasopharyngeal carcinoma. The starting material was CD8+ T cells from blood, obtained at roughly day 32 from a patient whose treatment included autologous EBV-specific T cells and nivolumab. The rearrangement joins TRBV9 to TRBJ2-2, with TRBD1 matching over 8 bases. CDR3 sequence reads: CASSPTRDRSPGELFF. In DNA form, the CDR3 reads TGTGCCAGCAGCCCCACCCGGGACAGGTCGCCCGGGGAGCTGTTTTTT.